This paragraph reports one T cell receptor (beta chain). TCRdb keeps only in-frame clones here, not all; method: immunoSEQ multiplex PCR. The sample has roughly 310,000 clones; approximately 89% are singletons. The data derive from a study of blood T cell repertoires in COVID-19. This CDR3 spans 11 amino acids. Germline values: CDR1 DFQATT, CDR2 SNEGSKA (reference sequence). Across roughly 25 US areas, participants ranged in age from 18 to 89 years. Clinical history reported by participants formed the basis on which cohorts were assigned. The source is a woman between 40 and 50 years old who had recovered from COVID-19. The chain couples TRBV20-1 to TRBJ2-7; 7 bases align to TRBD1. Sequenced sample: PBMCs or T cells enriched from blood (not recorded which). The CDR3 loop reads CTGTATYEQYF. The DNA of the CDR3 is TGCACTGGGACAGCTACCTACGAGCAGTACTTC.